This T cell receptor (beta chain) was recorded in a study of T-cell reconstitution after alpha-beta-depleted transplantation in children (dated by TCRdb to about 2016). Regarding the complete study: T-cell immune reconstitution after TCRalphabeta/CD19-depleted allogeneic hematopoietic cell transplantation in children was quantitatively tracked in the study by means of TCR repertoire profiling.

This clonotype was detected a few times. Its antigen is not yet known. The record has no base qualities; no much larger clone is one base away. The library was prepared using PCR. Sequenced using an Illumina HiSeq 2500. TCR library preparation used molecular barcoding, with unique molecular identifiers applied to normalize quantification of the TCRbeta repertoire. TCRdb trimmed the raw reads at Q25, called clones with MiXCR and kept productive beta chains. Identical CDR3 proteins give one entry, which carries the most common genes and DNA. The sample records roughly 400,000 distinct CDR3 sequences, about a fifth of which are singletons. The leading ten clones occupy 3.8% of the sample. The sequence was obtained from a human donor who donated a stem cell graft to a child with acute myeloid leukemia. The source was PBMCs from the stem cell graft donor, collected from the stem cell graft.

The DNA sequence is given as TGTGCCAGTAGTAGGCGGGGTCCTGAGCAGTTCTTC. It translates as CASSRRGPEQFF. This chain joins TRBV19 to TRBJ2-1; the best D guess is TRBD2, with 6 bases matching. CDR1 and CDR2, per the germline V gene (reference sequence), are LNHDA and SQIVND. From cysteine to phenylalanine, the CDR3 is 12 amino acids long. This entry keeps only the CDR3 DNA: 36 bases, framed from base 1. The V and J ends are trimmed by 4 bases and 9 bases, leaving 10 bases between them.